Presented here are 24 T cell receptor beta chains from one specimen sequenced in a study of T cells after yellow fever vaccination. Each CDR3 protein gets one entry after TCRdb re-called the 5' RACE reads with MiXCR. The sample lists approximately 550,000 distinct CDR3 sequences, roughly 12% occurring once. The sample was PBMCs, taken on the day of the yellow fever booster vaccination. The receptors originated from a man aged 25 to 40 who received the YFV17D yellow fever vaccine.

The chain combines TRBV5-1 with TRBJ2-4; 7 positions match TRBD1. CDR1 and CDR2 (germline): SGHRS, YFSETQ. The CDR3 is 16 residues long. J was trimmed by 0 bases and V by 2 bases; bases with no gene match: 5. CDR3 in amino acids: CASSFDRALAKNIQYF. The CDR3 coding sequence is TGCGCCAGCAGCTTTGACAGGGCTTTAGCCAAAAACATTCAGTACTTC.

The CDR3 here is CASSMGTTTDTQYF. CDR3 nucleotides: TGTGCCAGCAGCATGGGGACAACGACAGATACGCAGTATTTT. The chain employs TRBV9 and TRBJ2-3, with a tentative D call TRBD1 (6 bases). Germline loops: CDR1 SGDLS, CDR2 YYNGEE. V lost 4 bases and J lost 3, with 12 bases in between. This CDR3 comprises 14 residues. The full variable domain, completed using reference TRBV9 and TRBJ2-3, is DSGVTQTPKHLITATGQRVTLRCSPRSGDLSVYWYQQSLDQGLQFLIQYYNGEERAKGNILERFSAQQFPDLHSELNLSSLELGDSALYFCASSMGTTTDTQYFGPGTRLTVL.

This chain links TRBV20-1 with TRBJ1-5; the D gene is possibly TRBD1 (6 bases). The germline gives CDR1 DFQATT, CDR2 SNEGSKA (reference sequence). The CDR3 runs to 15 residues. V dropped 5 bases and J dropped 0 bases, with 14 bases sitting between them. The CDR3 DNA sequence: TGCAGTGCTCTCACCAAGGGGGATAGCAATCAGCCCCAGCATTTT. Translated, it gives CSALTKGDSNQPQHF.

This clonotype was observed many times. This sequence joins TRBV5-1 and TRBJ2-1; D may be TRBD2 (5 bases). The CDR3 has 13 residues. V was clipped by 6 bases and J by 0 bases, with 7 bases between them. Germline lookup yields CDR1 SGHRS and CDR2 YFSETQ. The DNA of the CDR3 is TGCGCCAGCAAGCGGAGCTCCTACAATGAGCAGTTCTTC. The encoded protein is CASKRSSYNEQFF.

This sequence joins TRBV28 and TRBJ1-2; unclear D gene. The CDR3 contains 15 residues. V shed 5 bases and J shed 8 bases, with 21 bases lying between them. Per germline, CDR1 MDHEN and CDR2 SYDVKM. CDR3 loop: CASSGIQLLRGGYTF. The CDR3 nucleotides are TGTGCCAGCAGTGGCATACAGTTGTTACGAGGCGGCTACACCTTC.

This clonotype was counted at least ten times. As DNA, the CDR3 is TGTGCCAGCTCTAGCGGGAGGAGCTCCTACAATGAGCAGTTCTTC. Its translation: CASSSGRSSYNEQFF. This rearrangement joins TRBV9 to TRBJ2-1; the match to TRBD2 covers 11 bases. The germline V gene has CDR1 SGDLS and CDR2 YYNGEE. The V gene end was trimmed by 7 bases and the J gene end by 0 bases; junction bases not matched to a gene: 3. The CDR3 has 15 amino acids.

The chain uses TRBV12-3 or TRBV12-4 and TRBJ2-4; 7 nucleotides line up with TRBD1. V trimming: 0 bases; J trimming: 5 bases; junction bases outside the gene matches: 7. The CDR3 loop spans 16 amino acids. The CDR3 DNA reads as TGTGCCAGCAGTTTAGCGCTCGGGACAGCAGAAAACATTCAGTACTTC. This gives the protein CASSLALGTAENIQYF.

The gene calls are TRBV30 and TRBJ2-3; TRBD2 matches at 9 bases. CDR1 GTSNPN and CDR2 SVGIG come from the germline V gene (reference sequence). Germline trimming cut 6 bases from V and 5 bases from J; bases unmatched to any gene: 9. This CDR3 has 14 amino acids. The CDR3 is CACLIAGAGDTQYF. CDR3 coding DNA: TGTGCCTGCCTCATAGCGGGAGCGGGAGATACGCAGTATTTT.

The chain has TRBV12-3 or TRBV12-4 and TRBJ2-3, with D unresolved. The CDR3 totals 13 residues. The V end was cut by 3 bases, the J end by 2 bases, with 6 bases between. The CDR3: CASSFGHTDTQYF. The CDR3 region has the DNA TGTGCCAGCAGTTTCGGCCACACAGATACGCAGTATTTT.

The gene calls are TRBV10-3 and TRBJ2-7, with 7 nucleotides matching TRBD1. Germline V CDR1 and CDR2: ENHRY, SYGVKD. Losses at the gene ends were 0 bases for V and 7 bases for J; bases not matched to a gene: 9. The CDR3 length is 15 residues. CDR3 coding DNA: TGTGCCATCAGTGAGTCCGCACAGGGGAGTACGGAGCAGTACTTC. This translates into CAISESAQGSTEQYF.

A few counts support this clonotype. The chain recombines TRBV7-9 with TRBJ2-7; 7 bases align to TRBD1. In germline, CDR1 is SEHNR, CDR2 FQNEAQ (reference sequence). J gave up 7 bases and V 4 bases, and 7 bases lay outside the gene matches. The CDR3 has 13 residues. Written as DNA, the CDR3 is TGTGCCAGCAGCTCGACAGGGTTTTGGGAGCAGTACTTC. Residues: CASSSTGFWEQYF.

This chain uses TRBV6-2 or TRBV6-3 with TRBJ1-5; D not resolved. The V end was cut by 0 bases, the J end by 7 bases, with 13 bases between. The CDR3 is made up of 15 amino acids. CDR1 and CDR2 from the germline V gene are MNHEY and SVGEGT. For the CDR3, the DNA is TGTGCCAGCAGTTACTCGAGGCCAGGCGGCCAGCCCCAGCATTTT. As protein: CASSYSRPGGQPQHF.

The J gene is TRBJ1-2, the V gene TRBV20-1; D perhaps matches TRBD1 (6 bases). There are 11 residues in the CDR3. The germline V gene has CDR1 DFQATT and CDR2 SNEGSKA (reference sequence). The V end lost 4 bases, the J end lost 7 bases, and 10 bases lay between the germline ends. DNA of the CDR3: TGCAGTGCTAACAGACAGGCTGGCTACACCTTC. Its protein is CSANRQAGYTF.

The gene calls are TRBV5-1 and TRBJ2-2; TRBD1 matches 11 bases. The CDR3 covers 16 residues. With V trimmed by 4 bases and J by 4 bases, 6 bases remained unmatched. In germline, CDR1 is SGHRS, CDR2 YFSETQ. The CDR3 DNA reads TGCGCCAGCAGCAAAACCGGGACAGGGGGCACCGGGGAGCTGTTTTTT. Protein sequence: CASSKTGTGGTGELFF.

In this sample, this clonotype turned up a few times. This chain connects TRBV3-1 to TRBJ1-6; TRBD1 aligns across 9 bases. J lost 10 bases, V lost 1 base, and 2 bases had no gene match. Germline CDR1 reads LGHDT; CDR2 reads YNNKEL (reference sequence). The CDR3 sequence is 14 residues long. CDR3 sequence reads: CASSQGQGDSPLHF. DNA of the CDR3: TGTGCCAGCAGCCAAGGACAGGGGGACTCACCCCTCCACTTT. The full variable domain, completed using reference TRBV3-1 and TRBJ1-6, is DTAVSQTPKYLVTQMGNDKSIKCEQNLGHDTMYWYKQDSKKFLKIMFSYNNKELIINETVPNRFSPKSPDKAHLNLHINSLELGDSAVYFCASSQGQGDSPLHFGNGTRLTVT.

This clonotype was seen a few times. The CDR3 spells CAISEGEDRGTNEQFF. DNA of the CDR3: TGTGCCATCAGTGAGGGCGAGGACAGGGGTACCAATGAGCAGTTCTTC. V gene TRBV10-3 combines with J gene TRBJ2-1; 9 bases agree with TRBD1. J was trimmed by 6 bases and V by 2 bases; bases with no gene match: 8. Germline V lookup: CDR1 ENHRY, CDR2 SYGVKD. The CDR3 spans 16 residues.

This chain links TRBV2 with TRBJ2-1, with D unclear. The CDR3 has 13 amino acids. V dropped 10 bases and J dropped 4 bases, with 14 bases sitting between them. CDR1 and CDR2 (germline): SNHLY, FYNNEI. The CDR3 sequence is CATKTLPYNEQFF. CDR3 sequence (DNA): TGTGCCACCAAGACTCTTCCATACAATGAGCAGTTCTTC.

This clonotype was recorded a few times. The chain links TRBV9 to TRBJ2-3, with D hard to call. The V gene's germline CDR1 is SGDLS and CDR2 YYNGEE. The CDR3 loop spans 15 amino acids. The V and J ends lost 0 bases and 5 bases respectively, with 13 bases between them. The CDR3 region is CASSVVGRGGDTQYF. CDR3 sequence (DNA): TGTGCCAGCAGCGTAGTCGGCCGTGGCGGAGATACGCAGTATTTT.

The CDR3 sequence: CATSDPGFVQYF. As DNA, the CDR3 is TGTGCCACCAGTGATCCAGGGTTTGTGCAGTACTTC. The chain couples TRBV24-1 to TRBJ2-7; the D gene is possibly TRBD1 (5 bases). Germline values: CDR1 KGHDR, CDR2 SFDVKD. With 3 bases removed from V and 9 bases from J, the gap between germline ends came to 11 bases. The CDR3 extends over 12 amino acids.

This clonotype has a handful of counts. The chain recombines TRBV3-1 with TRBJ2-4; 10 nucleotides match TRBD2. V was pared by 1 base and J by 8 bases, with 11 bases of the junction left unmatched. The CDR3 runs 17 residues. Germline values: CDR1 LGHDT, CDR2 YNNKEL (reference sequence). CDR3 loop: CASSQGSLAGVEYIQYF. CDR3 DNA: TGTGCCAGCAGCCAAGGTAGCCTAGCGGGAGTGGAGTACATTCAGTACTTC.

CDR3 region: CASSLGPGMITYEQYF. In DNA form, the CDR3 reads TGTGCCAGCAGCTTGGGACCGGGAATGATAACCTACGAGCAGTACTTC. The rearrangement uses TRBV5-6 and TRBJ2-7; perhaps TRBD2 as D (5 bases). The V gene's germline CDR1 is SGHDT and CDR2 YYEEEE. Trimming stripped 0 bases from V and 2 bases from J, with 15 bases between. This CDR3 is built from 16 residues.

This chain uses TRBV30 with TRBJ2-1, with D perhaps being TRBD1 or TRBD2 (5 bases each). CDR1 is GTSNPN and CDR2 is SVGIG in the germline V gene (reference sequence). V lost 4 bases to trimming and J lost 4 bases, with 20 bases between them. CDR3 length: 16 residues. Written as DNA, the CDR3 is TGTGCCTGGACCTCCGACGGGACGCGACCTTACAATGAGCAGTTCTTC. Its protein product is CAWTSDGTRPYNEQFF.

The chain's CDR3 is CASSFRTTGELFF. CDR3 in DNA: TGTGCCAGCAGCTTCAGGACCACCGGGGAGCTGTTTTTT. The chain employs TRBV5-4 and TRBJ2-2; the D is unclear. Germline CDR1 is SGHNT and CDR2 is YYREEE (reference sequence). The CDR3 is 13 residues long. Between the trimmed V and J ends, which lost 2 bases and 4 bases, there was a span of 6 bases.

This clonotype was counted only a few times. The V and J genes are TRBV10-3 and TRBJ2-7; possibly TRBD1 or TRBD2 for D (5 bases each). This CDR3 contains 12 residues. V lost 5 bases, J lost 7 bases, and 12 bases lay in between. From germline, CDR1 is ENHRY and CDR2 SYGVKD. Here the CDR3 reads CAISRDGEEQYF. CDR3 in DNA: TGTGCCATCAGTAGGGACGGCGAGGAGCAGTACTTC.